The T cell receptor (beta chain) under discussion was sequenced for a study of blood T cell repertoires in COVID-19. Study information: There were acute and convalescent COVID-19 samples, and they came from the United States, Italy and Spain. PBMCs, B-cell-depleted T cells, or T cells provided the cDNA or gDNA that made up the material.

CDR3 length: 17 amino acids. Per germline, CDR1 KGHSH and CDR2 LQKENI. Trimming stripped 2 bases from V and 1 base from J, with 14 bases between. As processed by the authors: Estimation of nucleated cell counts relied on the amplification of reference gene primers. TCRdb's copy holds only in-frame clones and misses some; the assay was immunoSEQ multiplex PCR. The V and J calls and the clone size are those of that table, but D and trimming were determined from the DNA. This table has more than 110,000 clones, approximately 80% appearing once. The genes are TRBV18 and TRBJ2-2, with D maybe TRBD2 (6 bases). Sequencing was performed on peripheral blood. The source of this sequence is a woman of 80 years or more in a cohort sampled during active or convalescent COVID-19. The CDR3 DNA reads as TGTGCCAGCTCACCATCCATGACGGGAGAGAACACCGGGGAGCTGTTTTTT. Protein: CASSPSMTGENTGELFF. The full variable domain, rest sourced from reference TRBV18 and TRBJ2-2, is NAGVMQNPRHLVRRRGQEARLRCSPMKGHSHVYWYRQLPEEGLKFMVYLQKENIIDESGMPKERFSAEFPKEGPSILRIQQVVRGDSAAYFCASSPSMTGENTGELFFGEGSRLTVL.